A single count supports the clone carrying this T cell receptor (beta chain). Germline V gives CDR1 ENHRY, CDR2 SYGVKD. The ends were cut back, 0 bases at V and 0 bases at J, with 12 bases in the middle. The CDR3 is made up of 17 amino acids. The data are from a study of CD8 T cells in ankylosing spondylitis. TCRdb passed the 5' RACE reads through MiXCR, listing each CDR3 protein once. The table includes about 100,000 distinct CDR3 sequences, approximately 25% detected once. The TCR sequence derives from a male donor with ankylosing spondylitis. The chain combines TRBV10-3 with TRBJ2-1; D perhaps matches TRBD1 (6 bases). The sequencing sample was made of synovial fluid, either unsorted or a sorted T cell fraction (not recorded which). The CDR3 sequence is CAISESGATFSYNEQFF. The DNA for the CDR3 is TGTGCCATCAGTGAGTCGGGGGCTACCTTCTCCTACAATGAGCAGTTCTTC.